The rows below give T cell receptor beta chains drawn from one sample of a study of blood T cell repertoires in COVID-19. Libraries were prepared by immunoSEQ multiplex PCR; TCRdb keeps only in-frame clonotypes and omits some of them. Seen here are tens of thousands of clones, approximately 79% observed once, and the top ten hold 10% to 15%. The sequenced sample was peripheral blood. The receptors were gathered from a human donor in a cohort sampled during active COVID-19. Each CDR3 is given with its conserved first and last residue. Size is omitted from some rows. Given values are once, few, many or a class for expanded clones.

>TRBV18|.|TRBJ1-1
CASSRVFMNTEAFF
>TRBV5-1|few|TRBJ2-7
CASSPQGTYEQYF
>TRBV14|.|TRBJ2-7
CASGYSSYEQYF
>TRBV15|.|TRBJ1-4
CATSRDRHGTTNEKLFF
>TRBV27|.|TRBJ2-7
CASSLKVAGFEQYF
>TRBV28|.|TRBJ2-5
CASTPRGGKETQYF
>TRBV6-2/TRBV6-3|.|TRBJ1-2
CASSYYPNYGYTF
>TRBV2|.|TRBJ2-1
CASSESGTSGRYNEQFF
>TRBV13|.|TRBJ2-5
CASSPGRAHQETQYF
>TRBV6-2/TRBV6-3|few|TRBJ1-2
CASSYSETGGNGYTF
>TRBV10-3|once|TRBJ1-5
CAISESGGYSNQPQHF
>TRBV28|.|TRBJ2-5
CASSLSGTGEETQYF
>TRBV19|.|TRBJ1-5
CASSTTGGSQPQHF
>TRBV4-2|.|TRBJ1-1
CASAGNRGNTEAFF
>TRBV19|few|TRBJ1-4
CASRETTNEKLFF
>TRBV3-1/TRBV3-2|.|TRBJ1-2
CASSHDEGGYSYGYTF
>TRBV6-5|.|TRBJ1-5
CASSWRAGHNQPQHF
>TRBV28|.|TRBJ1-6
CASSSQGAYNSPLHF
>TRBV6-2/TRBV6-3|.|TRBJ1-2
CASSYSIAGGASGYTF
>TRBV19|.|TRBJ2-7
CASSTGTGTYEQYF
>TRBV28|.|TRBJ2-7
CASTDPWGRSYEQYF
>TRBV28|.|TRBJ2-1
CASSFSGRDEQFF
>TRBV6-5|.|TRBJ2-1
CASRTSGSGNEQFF
>TRBV27|.|TRBJ1-5
CASSLGGHQPQHF
>TRBV7-9|.|TRBJ2-2
CASSESSAGELFF
>TRBV28|.|TRBJ2-7
CASSLLSYEQYF
>TRBV15|.|TRBJ1-5
CATSWGGGGNQPQHF
>TRBV2|.|TRBJ2-5
CASRGGLVETQYF
>TRBV9|few|TRBJ1-3
CASSVDPGNTIYF
>TRBV7-8|once|TRBJ2-3
CASSPFAGSQDTQYF
>TRBV6-6|once|TRBJ1-2
CASSPRTRAGTGGDYGYTF
>TRBV24-1|.|TRBJ1-1
CATSEPQGTEAFF
>TRBV4-3|.|TRBJ2-3
CASSPSGGARGDTQYF
>TRBV15|.|TRBJ1-5
CATSRDLGRSQPQHF
>TRBV19|.|TRBJ1-5
CASSIDGTGPNQPQHF
>TRBV15|.|TRBJ1-5
CATGAASGNQPQHF
>TRBV30|.|TRBJ1-5
CAWNLGNQPQHF
>TRBV29-1|.|TRBJ1-2
CSVERGQGSPYGYTF
>TRBV4-1|.|TRBJ1-1
CASSQRQNTEAFF
>TRBV12-3/TRBV12-4|.|TRBJ2-2
CASSPGKAGELFF
>TRBV15|once|TRBJ1-2
CATSRDGPGAANYGYTF
>TRBV6-2/TRBV6-3|.|TRBJ2-7
CASSYPSREQYF
>TRBV4-1|.|TRBJ2-7
CASSPGQAYEQYF
>TRBV12-3/TRBV12-4|once|TRBJ1-1
CASISQGTEAFF
>TRBV5-1|.|TRBJ2-2
CASSWEGTGELFF
>TRBV5-1|.|TRBJ2-5
CASSLGQDQETQYF
>TRBV7-2|.|TRBJ1-5
CASSPGGGNQPQHF